A selection of T cell receptor beta chains follows, all from one sample in a study of blood T cell repertoires in COVID-19. Sequencing used immunoSEQ multiplex PCR; TCRdb keeps in-frame clones, though not all of them. The top ten hold roughly 0.78% of the sample, which has around 210,000 clones, roughly nine tenths seen once. What was sequenced was peripheral blood. These receptor sequences come from a woman in her 70s with acute or convalescent COVID-19. CDR3s include the opening cysteine and the closing phenylalanine or tryptophan. A D gene is named only where the DNA matches it firmly. For some rows the clone size is stated as once, few or many, or as a class when expanded; others skip it.

d_gene: TRBD2
v_gene: TRBV11-2
j_gene: TRBJ2-7
abundance: NA
CDR3aa: CASSGAGGKTYEQYF
CDR3nt: TGTGCCAGCAGCGGAGCGGGAGGGAAAACATACGAGCAGTACTTC

d_gene: NA
v_gene: TRBV10-3
j_gene: TRBJ1-1
abundance: NA
CDR3aa: CAIGQNTEAFF
CDR3nt: TGTGCCATCGGGCAGAACACTGAAGCTTTCTTT

d_gene: TRBD1
v_gene: TRBV2
j_gene: TRBJ1-1
abundance: NA
CDR3aa: CASSSTGGVFEAFF
CDR3nt: TGTGCCAGCAGTTCCACAGGGGGGGTCTTTGAAGCTTTCTTT

d_gene: TRBD1
v_gene: TRBV4-3
j_gene: TRBJ1-5
abundance: NA
CDR3aa: CASSRGTGVNQPQHF
CDR3nt: TGCGCCAGCAGCCGGGGGACAGGGGTCAATCAGCCCCAGCATTTT

d_gene: TRBD1
v_gene: TRBV2
j_gene: TRBJ1-5
abundance: NA
CDR3aa: CASSEALIGGFGQPQHF
CDR3nt: TGTGCCAGCAGTGAAGCGCTTATAGGGGGCTTCGGTCAGCCCCAGCATTTT

d_gene: TRBD1
v_gene: TRBV7-9
j_gene: TRBJ1-5
abundance: NA
CDR3aa: CASSLGDRGNQPQHF
CDR3nt: TGTGCCAGCAGCTTGGGCGACAGGGGCAATCAGCCCCAGCATTTT

d_gene: NA
v_gene: TRBV5-1
j_gene: TRBJ1-1
abundance: NA
CDR3aa: CASSLTGDEAFF
CDR3nt: TGCGCCAGCAGCTTGACAGGCGATGAAGCTTTCTTT

d_gene: NA
v_gene: TRBV5-1
j_gene: TRBJ1-2
abundance: few
CDR3aa: CASSLTGAFGYTF
CDR3nt: TGCGCCAGCAGCTTGACAGGAGCATTTGGCTACACCTTC

d_gene: TRBD1
v_gene: TRBV28
j_gene: TRBJ2-7
abundance: NA
CDR3aa: CASSSSGTGSREQYF
CDR3nt: TGTGCCAGCAGTTCCTCCGGGACAGGGTCGCGCGAGCAGTACTTC

d_gene: TRBD1
v_gene: TRBV6-5
j_gene: TRBJ1-1
abundance: NA
CDR3aa: CASSPGGLGDTEAFF
CDR3nt: TGTGCCAGCAGCCCAGGGGGCTTGGGGGACACTGAAGCTTTCTTT

d_gene: TRBD1
v_gene: TRBV5-1
j_gene: TRBJ1-3
abundance: NA
CDR3aa: CASSSDRGNSGNTIYF
CDR3nt: TGCGCCAGCAGCTCTGACAGGGGTAACTCTGGAAACACCATATATTTT

d_gene: NA
v_gene: TRBV5-1
j_gene: TRBJ2-3
abundance: NA
CDR3aa: CASSLVGTTSTDTQYF
CDR3nt: TGCGCCAGCAGCTTGGTAGGGACAACTAGCACAGATACGCAGTATTTT

d_gene: TRBD2
v_gene: TRBV5-1
j_gene: TRBJ2-3
abundance: NA
CDR3aa: CASSSGGGTDTQYF
CDR3nt: TGCGCCAGCAGCTCGGGGGGTGGGACAGATACGCAGTATTTT

d_gene: NA
v_gene: TRBV6-4
j_gene: TRBJ1-2
abundance: NA
CDR3aa: CASSDSYSLDGYTF
CDR3nt: TGTGCCAGCAGTGACTCCTACAGTTTGGATGGCTACACCTTC

d_gene: TRBD1
v_gene: TRBV6-5
j_gene: TRBJ1-2
abundance: NA
CDR3aa: CASSYRRDRGYGYTF
CDR3nt: TGTGCCAGCAGTTACAGGCGGGACAGGGGCTATGGCTACACCTTC

d_gene: NA
v_gene: TRBV2
j_gene: TRBJ2-5
abundance: once
CDR3aa: CASRMERHGGETQYF
CDR3nt: TGTGCCAGCAGGATGGAGCGTCACGGCGGGGAGACCCAGTACTTC

d_gene: TRBD2
v_gene: TRBV5-4
j_gene: TRBJ2-5
abundance: NA
CDR3aa: CASSLSGAQETQYF
CDR3nt: TGTGCCAGCAGCTTGAGCGGGGCACAAGAGACCCAGTACTTC

d_gene: NA
v_gene: TRBV2
j_gene: TRBJ2-1
abundance: NA
CDR3aa: CASSERLRGGSQFF
CDR3nt: TGTGCCAGCAGTGAAAGGTTGCGGGGTGGGAGTCAGTTCTTC

d_gene: NA
v_gene: TRBV5-1
j_gene: TRBJ2-7
abundance: NA
CDR3aa: CASSAGTRLDEQYF
CDR3nt: TGCGCCAGCAGCGCCGGGACAAGGTTAGACGAGCAGTACTTC

d_gene: NA
v_gene: TRBV5-6
j_gene: TRBJ2-5
abundance: once
CDR3aa: CASSLAYPSETQYF
CDR3nt: TGTGCCAGCAGCTTGGCCTATCCATCTGAGACCCAGTACTTC

d_gene: TRBD1
v_gene: TRBV5-1
j_gene: TRBJ2-5
abundance: NA
CDR3aa: CASSFGQGYQETQYF
CDR3nt: TGCGCCAGCAGCTTTGGACAGGGGTACCAAGAGACCCAGTACTTC

d_gene: TRBD1
v_gene: TRBV7-9
j_gene: TRBJ1-6
abundance: few
CDR3aa: CASSRQGEKNSPLHF
CDR3nt: TGTGCCAGCAGCCGACAGGGGGAGAAGAATTCACCCCTCCACTTT

d_gene: TRBD1
v_gene: TRBV29-1
j_gene: TRBJ1-5
abundance: NA
CDR3aa: CSVGAGGSEQPQHF
CDR3nt: TGCAGCGTTGGGGCAGGGGGAAGTGAACAGCCCCAGCATTTT

d_gene: NA
v_gene: TRBV5-6
j_gene: TRBJ2-1
abundance: once
CDR3aa: CASSGGAGGEQFF
CDR3nt: TGTGCCAGCAGCGGGGGCGCTGGGGGTGAGCAGTTCTTC

d_gene: NA
v_gene: TRBV19
j_gene: TRBJ1-4
abundance: NA
CDR3aa: CASSGQFREKLFF
CDR3nt: TGTGCCAGTAGTGGGCAGTTCAGGGAAAAACTGTTTTTT

d_gene: NA
v_gene: TRBV3-1/TRBV3-2
j_gene: TRBJ1-6
abundance: once
CDR3aa: CASRSQEHYNSPLHF
CDR3nt: TGTGCCAGCAGGTCACAGGAACACTATAATTCACCCCTCCACTTT

d_gene: NA
v_gene: TRBV5-6
j_gene: TRBJ1-5
abundance: NA
CDR3aa: CASSYRPQGNNQPQHF
CDR3nt: TGTGCCAGCAGCTATCGACCACAGGGAAACAATCAGCCCCAGCATTTT

d_gene: TRBD2
v_gene: TRBV4-3
j_gene: TRBJ2-5
abundance: NA
CDR3aa: CASSPGAGGSQETQYF
CDR3nt: TGCGCCAGCAGCCCAGGAGCGGGAGGGTCGCAAGAGACCCAGTACTTC

d_gene: NA
v_gene: TRBV9
j_gene: TRBJ1-3
abundance: NA
CDR3aa: CASSVGSSGNTIYF
CDR3nt: TGTGCCAGCAGCGTAGGCAGCTCTGGAAACACCATATATTTT

d_gene: NA
v_gene: TRBV6-2/TRBV6-3
j_gene: TRBJ1-2
abundance: NA
CDR3aa: CASSPPQHYGYTF
CDR3nt: TGTGCCAGCAGTCCCCCTCAACATTATGGCTACACCTTC

d_gene: NA
v_gene: TRBV3-1/TRBV3-2
j_gene: TRBJ1-4
abundance: NA
CDR3aa: CASSRGGANEKLFF
CDR3nt: TGTGCCAGCAGCCGTGGGGGGGCTAATGAAAAACTGTTTTTT